One sample yielded the 13 T cell receptor beta chains listed below, sequenced in a study of OX40 agonist ivuxolimab in advanced cancers. The repertoire was sequenced with immunoSEQ multiplex PCR; TCRdb's copy has only in-frame clones and lacks some. The repertoire holds around 33,000 clones, with less than 90% as singletons. Sequencing was performed on CD4+ or CD8+ T cells sorted from blood, taken in a trial of the OX40 agonist ivuxolimab. Receptor source: an adult with an advanced solid tumor such as melanoma, head and neck, liver or kidney cancer.

The genes are TRBV27 and TRBJ2-7, with 11 bases lining up with TRBD2. Germline CDR1 is MNHEY and CDR2 is SMNVEV (reference sequence). V trimming: 4 bases; J trimming: 3 bases; junction bases outside the gene matches: 8. This CDR3 region has 16 residues. CDR3 nucleotides: TGTGCCAGCAGTTCCCTACTAGCGGGGGCCTTCTACGAGCAGTACTTC. Residues: CASSSLLAGAFYEQYF.

The rearrangement uses TRBV19 and TRBJ2-1, with TRBD2 matching over 9 bases. Germline CDR1 is LNHDA and CDR2 is SQIVND (reference sequence). The CDR3 sequence is 14 residues long. The junction had 7 bases not matched to a gene; V was cut back by 7 bases and J by 6 bases. CDR3: CASNLAGPRNEQFF. CDR3 nucleotides: TGTGCCAGTAACCTAGCGGGACCGCGCAATGAGCAGTTCTTC.

V is TRBV7-8 and J is TRBJ2-1; TRBD2 matches 7 bases. CDR1 and CDR2 from the germline V gene are SGHVS and FQNEAQ. Trimming cost V 3 bases and J 2 bases; bases outside gene matches: 4. The CDR3 has 15 residues. In DNA form, the CDR3 reads TGTGCCAGCAGCTTTGCGGGGGAGGCCTACAATGAGCAGTTCTTC. It translates to CASSFAGEAYNEQFF.

V is TRBV28 and J is TRBJ2-7, with 10 bases matching TRBD1. From germline, CDR1 is MDHEN and CDR2 SYDVKM. The CDR3 has 15 residues. V gave up 5 bases and J gave up 5 bases; unmatched junction bases: 9. In nucleotides, the CDR3 is TGTGCCAGCAGTCCGCCCGGGACAGGGGCCCACGAGCAGTACTTC. It yields the protein CASSPPGTGAHEQYF.

As DNA, the CDR3 is TGTGCCATCAGCAGCCGGGACAGGGTATACGAGCAGTACTTC. Translating it yields CAISSRDRVYEQYF. The chain uses TRBV10-3 and TRBJ2-7; 9 bases agree with TRBD1. CDR3 length: 14 residues. The J segment lost 4 bases and the V segment lost 6 bases, leaving 7 bases of the junction unmatched. CDR1 and CDR2 from the germline V gene are ENHRY and SYGVKD.

CDR3 residues: CASSQTGDSNQPQHF. As DNA, the CDR3 is TGTGCCAGCAGCCAGACAGGTGATAGCAATCAGCCCCAGCATTTT. V and J are TRBV28 and TRBJ1-5, with a weak D call TRBD1 (6 bases). The CDR3 covers 15 residues. Germline CDR1 and CDR2: MDHEN and SYDVKM. V dropped 6 bases and J dropped 0 bases, with 12 bases sitting between them.

The V call is TRBV7-9, the J call TRBJ1-5; possible D gene TRBD1, 5 bases. V was pared by 5 bases and J by 5 bases, with 16 bases between. The V gene's germline CDR1 is SEHNR and CDR2 FQNEAQ (reference sequence). This CDR3 contains 15 residues. CDR3 in amino acids: CASSPPRGGDQPQHF. DNA of the CDR3: TGTGCCAGCAGCCCCCCCCGCGGGGGGGATCAGCCCCAGCATTTT.

Relative to its sample, this clone is medium-sized. The chain employs TRBV10-3 and TRBJ2-7; possibly TRBD2 for D (5 bases). Germline V lookup: CDR1 ENHRY, CDR2 SYGVKD. V lost 0 bases, J lost 2 bases, and 5 bases lay in between. The CDR3 has 13 residues. This CDR3 reads CAISESGAYEQYF. DNA of the CDR3: TGTGCCATCAGTGAGTCCGGGGCCTACGAGCAGTACTTC.

This chain joins TRBV30 and TRBJ2-3; 9 bases fit TRBD1. Looked up from germline, CDR1 is GTSNPN and CDR2 is SVGIG (reference sequence). CDR3 length: 13 amino acids. V lost 6 bases to trimming and J lost 3 bases; unmatched junction nucleotides: 4. This CDR3 reads CACGTGMTDTQYF. The CDR3 DNA is TGTGCCTGCGGGACAGGGATGACAGATACGCAGTATTTT.

The chain recombines TRBV5-1 with TRBJ1-5; D unclear. V lost 4 bases, J lost 2 bases, and 13 bases lay in between. Germline CDR1 is SGHRS and CDR2 is YFSETQ. The CDR3 sequence is 15 residues long. As DNA, the CDR3 is TGCGCCAGCAGCCGCAACCCTGGAGGCAATCAGCCCCAGCATTTT. It translates to CASSRNPGGNQPQHF.

CDR3 protein: CASIDRVNTEAFF. CDR3 sequence (DNA): TGTGCCAGCATTGATAGGGTGAACACTGAAGCTTTCTTT. The rearrangement uses TRBV6-1 and TRBJ1-1, with D unclear. CDR3 length: 13 amino acids. Trimming cost V 7 bases and J 0 bases, with 9 bases left between them. Germline CDR1 is MNHNS and CDR2 is SASEGT.

The chain joins TRBV7-9 to TRBJ1-3; the D gene is possibly TRBD1 (5 bases). Per the germline V gene, CDR1 is SEHNR and CDR2 is FQNEAQ (reference sequence). The CDR3 sequence is 13 residues long. With 5 bases removed from V and 4 bases from J, the gap between germline ends came to 9 bases. This CDR3 reads CASSGGPGNTIYF. The CDR3 DNA is TGTGCCAGCAGCGGGGGACCCGGAAACACCATATATTTT.

This clone is classed as medium-sized (0.01 to 0.1%). The V call is TRBV4-3, the J call TRBJ2-1; TRBD1 matches at 8 bases. V trimming: 0 bases; J trimming: 5 bases; junction bases outside the gene matches: 6. This CDR3 has 16 residues. CDR1 and CDR2 (germline): LGHNA, YSLEER. CDR3 coding DNA: TGCGCCAGCAGCCAAGATCGGGGACAGGTCAACAATGAGCAGTTCTTC. Translating gives CASSQDRGQVNNEQFF.